This is a list of T cell receptor beta chains from one sample in a study of response to subunit inactivated influenza vaccine. TCRdb fed the RT-PCR reads into MiXCR, producing one record per CDR3 protein. Found here are about 800,000 distinct CDR3 sequences, about 20% of them singletons; the top ten hold 10%. The material sequenced was PBMCs from blood, taken 5 to 6 days after vaccination. These TCRs come from a man aged 45-65 years who received an inactivated influenza vaccine. Each CDR3 is given with its conserved first and last residue. Fields, in order: V gene, J gene, clone size, D gene, CDR3 DNA, CDR3 protein. D genes are given only for firm matches. The size entry is marked missing in some rows and otherwise reads once, few, many or a size class.

TRBV9	TRBJ1-1	NA	NA	TGTGCCAGCAGCGTAGAACCTACAGCGAACACTGAAGCTTTCTTT	CASSVEPTANTEAFF
TRBV10-2	TRBJ2-7	few	TRBD2	TGCGCCAGCCGGACTAGCGGGTTTTCCTACGAGCAGTACTTC	CASRTSGFSYEQYF
TRBV5-1	TRBJ2-1	few	TRBD1	TGCGCCAGCAGCGCCGGGACAGGGGTGGGGAATGAGCAGTTCTTC	CASSAGTGVGNEQFF
TRBV5-1	TRBJ1-1	NA	TRBD1	TGCGCCAGCAGCATGAGACAGGGGAACACTGAAGCTTTCTTT	CASSMRQGNTEAFF
TRBV27	TRBJ2-7	many	TRBD2	TGTGCCAGCAGTAGACTAGCGGGGGGAACAACCTCCTACGAGCAGTACTTC	CASSRLAGGTTSYEQYF
TRBV4-3	TRBJ1-1	NA	NA	TGCGCCAGCAGCCAAGATCTTGGGGGGGACACTGAAGCTTTCTTT	CASSQDLGGDTEAFF
TRBV28	TRBJ1-4	few	NA	TGTGCCAGCAGTTCTCCAGGGGAGGCTGAAAAACTGTTTTTT	CASSSPGEAEKLFF
TRBV28	TRBJ1-1	few	NA	TGTGCCAGCACAGTAAATCGCCGAGAGAAAGCTTTCTTT	CASTVNRREKAFF
TRBV4-2	TRBJ2-5	few	NA	TGTGCCAGCAGCCAAGTTGGCAGGACCGAAGAACAAGAGACCCAGTACTTC	CASSQVGRTEEQETQYF
TRBV5-1	TRBJ2-3	NA	NA	TGCGCCAGCAGCTTGGCGGCGGGACTGGAGTATTTT	CASSLAAGLEYF
TRBV24-1	TRBJ1-4	NA	NA	TGTGCCACCAGTGCTGCAACTAATGAAAAACTGTTTTTT	CATSAATNEKLFF
TRBV6-2/TRBV6-3	TRBJ2-6	NA	NA	TGTGCCAGCAGTTACTCCCAGTATGGGGGCGGTTATACTGGGGCCAACGTCCTGACTTTC	CASSYSQYGGGYTGANVLTF
TRBV28	TRBJ2-7	many	TRBD2	TGTGCCAGCAGTTTACAGGGAGGGTCCTACGAGCAGTACTTC	CASSLQGGSYEQYF
TRBV20-1	TRBJ2-1	many	NA	TGCAGTGCTAGACCAGAGAGCTCCTACAATGAGCAGTTCTTC	CSARPESSYNEQFF
TRBV9	TRBJ2-2	NA	NA	TGTGCCAGCAGCGAACACACCGGGGAGCTGTTTTTT	CASSEHTGELFF
TRBV5-6	TRBJ2-7	few	NA	TGTGCCAGCAGCTTGTGGCTCCACGAGCAGTACTTC	CASSLWLHEQYF
TRBV20-1	TRBJ2-1	NA	NA	TGCAGTGCTAGGAACCCTGGAAGGACCTACAATGAGCAGTTCTTC	CSARNPGRTYNEQFF
TRBV7-2	TRBJ1-1	few	NA	TGTGCCAGCAGCTTAGAAGCGGGGATGAACACTGAAGCTTTCTTT	CASSLEAGMNTEAFF
TRBV20-1	TRBJ2-2	NA	NA	TGCAGTGCTAGCTCAGCGGTTTACACCGGGGAGCTGTTTTTT	CSASSAVYTGELFF
TRBV7-9	TRBJ2-7	NA	NA	TGTGCCAGCAGCCCAGGGAATAGGGCACGGAAGTACTTC	CASSPGNRARKYF
TRBV6-5	TRBJ2-7	NA	NA	TGTGCCAGCAACGCGGGTCCCTACGAGCAGTACTTC	CASNAGPYEQYF
TRBV11-2	TRBJ2-1	many	NA	TGTGCCAGCAGCTTCTCCCCACTGGGTGAGCAGTTCTTC	CASSFSPLGEQFF
TRBV7-2	TRBJ1-2	NA	NA	TGTGCCAGCACCCGGGAGAGGACGGCGGGGAACTATGGCTACACCTTC	CASTRERTAGNYGYTF
TRBV4-2	TRBJ1-1	NA	NA	TGTGCCAGCAGCCAAGAGGGACTTGAAGCTTTCTTT	CASSQEGLEAFF
TRBV5-1	TRBJ2-5	few	NA	TGCGCCAGCAGCTTGGGAGTTGAACACCACCCCCAAGAGACCCAGTACTTC	CASSLGVEHHPQETQYF
TRBV3-1	TRBJ2-2	few	TRBD2	TGTGCCAGCAGCCAATTAGCGGGAGTAGGCACCGGGGAGCTGTTTTTT	CASSQLAGVGTGELFF
TRBV6-2/TRBV6-3	TRBJ1-1	NA	NA	TGTGCCAGCGAAAGTGGTACTGAAGCTTTCTTT	CASESGTEAFF
TRBV7-9	TRBJ2-6	few	NA	TGTGCCAGCAGCGTAACTTTCTCTGGGGCCAACGTCCTGACTTTC	CASSVTFSGANVLTF
TRBV20-1	TRBJ1-2	few	TRBD1	TGCAGTGCAACTTTAGGGACAGGCACAATCTATGGCTACACCTTC	CSATLGTGTIYGYTF
TRBV10-3	TRBJ2-3	NA	TRBD2	TGTGCCATCAGCCCGGGACTAGCGGGGGGGCCTCGCACAGATACGCAGTATTTT	CAISPGLAGGPRTDTQYF
TRBV3-1	TRBJ2-5	NA	NA	TGTGCCAGCAGCCCGGGACTGAAAGGGACCCAGTACTTC	CASSPGLKGTQYF
TRBV7-8	TRBJ2-2	many	NA	TGTGCCAGCAGCTTAGCGTTCTTGGGGGAGCTGTTTTTT	CASSLAFLGELFF
TRBV7-9	TRBJ2-1	NA	TRBD1	TGTGCCAGCAGCACGACAGGGTTCTACAATGAGCAGTTCTTC	CASSTTGFYNEQFF
TRBV28	TRBJ2-2	NA	NA	TGTGCCAGCCCGGGTCCGAACACCGGGGAGCTGTTTTTT	CASPGPNTGELFF
TRBV4-3	TRBJ2-7	NA	NA	TGCGCCAGCAGCCACACAATCCGACAGAGATTCTCCTACGAGCAGTACTTC	CASSHTIRQRFSYEQYF
TRBV5-1	TRBJ2-5	NA	NA	TGCGCCAGCAGCCTACTCAGCTCTCAAGAGACCCAGTACTTC	CASSLLSSQETQYF
TRBV9	TRBJ1-4	NA	TRBD1	TGTGCCAGCAGCGTAGGACAGGGGTTGCGAGAAAAACTGTTTTTT	CASSVGQGLREKLFF
TRBV5-1	TRBJ2-7	NA	NA	TGCGCCAGCAGCCTCGGCCCGGTCTCCTACGAGCAGTACTTC	CASSLGPVSYEQYF
TRBV28	TRBJ1-1	NA	NA	TGTGCCAGCAATACAGCCTGGACTGAGACTGAAGCTTTCTTT	CASNTAWTETEAFF